One and the same sample provided the 14 T cell receptor beta chains below, sequenced in a study of T cell clonotyping in hematopoietic cell transplantation. Assay used: immunoSEQ multiplex PCR; TCRdb lists only in-frame clones, some missing. Of tens of thousands of clones in the sample, roughly 96% were seen once. The sample taken for sequencing was peripheral blood mononuclear cells. The receptor set was obtained from a man aged 30 to 39 in good health. Some clones in this sample may be carry-over from other donors' samples.

CDR3: CASSLLGQPQHF. The CDR3 DNA is TGTGCCAGCAGCTTACTAGGTCAGCCCCAGCATTTT. The V and J genes are TRBV7-2 and TRBJ1-5; the D is unclear. The V gene's germline CDR1 is SGHTA and CDR2 FQGNSA. V lost 2 bases and J 6 bases, leaving 5 bases between the germline ends. The CDR3 is 12 residues long.

This clone appeared a single time. J is TRBJ2-7 and V is TRBV10-1; no clear D gene. Germline CDR1 WNHNN, CDR2 SYGVQD (reference sequence). V was trimmed by 3 bases and J by 1 base, leaving 4 bases between them. This CDR3 is built from 12 residues. CDR3 bases: TGCGCCAGCAGTGACAAATCCTACGAGCAGTACTTC. Protein: CASSDKSYEQYF.

This clone came up once. This chain links TRBV4-1 with TRBJ1-2, with 9 positions matching TRBD1. The germline CDR1 and CDR2 sequences are MGHRA and YSYEKL. V shed 6 bases and J 8 bases; nucleotides not matched to a gene: 13. The CDR3 is made up of 15 amino acids. CDR3 sequence: CASRPRTGEIAGYTF. The CDR3 DNA is TGCGCCAGCAGACCTAGGACAGGGGAGATCGCGGGCTACACCTTC.

V usage is TRBV5-4 and J usage is TRBJ1-1, with TRBD1 as a possible D gene (6 bases). This CDR3 region has 14 residues. The V gene's germline CDR1 is SGHNT and CDR2 YYREEE (reference sequence). V was cut by 4 bases and J by 11 bases, with 21 bases left in between. The CDR3 here is CASSPPEGTRTAFF. CDR3 DNA: TGTGCCAGCAGCCCTCCCGAGGGGACACGAACCGCTTTCTTT. Full variable domain (remainder filled in from reference TRBV5-4 and TRBJ1-1): ETGVTQSPTHLIKTRGQQVTLRCSSQSGHNTVSWYQQALGQGPQFIFQYYREEENGRGNFPPRFSGLQFPNYSSELNVNALELDDSALYLCASSPPEGTRTAFFGQGTRLTVV.

For the CDR3, the DNA is TGTGCCAGCAGCCCCTACGCTATAGGTTCGGAGGGAAACACCATATATTTT. Amino acid sequence: CASSPYAIGSEGNTIYF. V gene TRBV7-3 combines with J gene TRBJ1-3; D is uncertain. There are 17 residues in the CDR3. Germline CDR1 reads SGHTA; CDR2 reads FQGTGA. V gave up 5 bases and J gave up 4 bases, with 21 bases separating them.

The chain carries TRBV7-9 and TRBJ1-2; D gene uncertain. V lost 1 base, J lost 5 bases, and 8 bases lay in between. The CDR3 is 13 residues long. Looked up from germline, CDR1 is SEHNR and CDR2 is FQNEAQ (reference sequence). The CDR3 here is CASSLDTGYGYTF. The CDR3 DNA follows: TGTGCCAGCAGCTTAGACACCGGTTATGGCTACACCTTC.

The count of this clone is one. This sequence joins TRBV6-6 and TRBJ2-3, with D perhaps TRBD1 (6 bases). The CDR3 covers 14 residues. Trimming removed 2 bases at V and 8 bases at J, with 14 bases between. Germline-derived CDR1 and CDR2 are MNHNY and SVGAGI (reference sequence). Here the CDR3 reads CASSYEQGGPTQYF. The CDR3 DNA reads as TGTGCCAGCAGTTACGAACAGGGCGGGCCTACGCAGTATTTT.

V gene TRBV6-6 combines with J gene TRBJ2-3; no firm D call. V was pared by 0 bases and J by 5 bases, with 6 bases between. CDR3 length equals 13 residues. In germline, CDR1 is MNHNY, CDR2 SVGAGI (reference sequence). The DNA of the CDR3 is TGTGCCAGCAGTTACTCCTCGGAAGATACGCAGTATTTT. It yields the protein CASSYSSEDTQYF.

This sequence joins TRBV9 and TRBJ1-2, with TRBD1 matching over 7 bases. This CDR3 region has 15 residues. J lost 2 bases, V lost 3 bases, and 7 bases had no gene match. Germline V lookup: CDR1 SGDLS, CDR2 YYNGEE. As DNA, the CDR3 is TGTGCCAGCAGCGCCGGTACAGGGGAGAACTATGGCTACACCTTC. This encodes CASSAGTGENYGYTF.

The chain is built from TRBV7-8 and TRBJ2-7, with 11 bases fitting TRBD2. CDR3 length equals 15 residues. The V gene end was trimmed by 5 bases and the J gene end by 5 bases; junction bases not matched to a gene: 8. Germline V gene lookup returns CDR1 SGHVS and CDR2 FQNEAQ. For the CDR3, the DNA is TGTGCCAGCAGCCCACTAGCGGGAGAGGAGAACGAGCAGTACTTC. Translated: CASSPLAGEENEQYF. Supplemented by reference TRBV7-8 and TRBJ2-7, the full variable domain reads GAGVSQSPRYKVAKRGQDVALRCDPISGHVSLFWYQQALGQGPEFLTYFQNEAQLDKSGLPSDRFFAERPEGSVSTLKIQRTQQEDSAVYLCASSPLAGEENEQYFGPGTRLTVT.

This rearrangement joins TRBV2 to TRBJ1-4, with D hard to call. The CDR3 has 14 amino acids. The V gene lost 3 bases and the J gene lost 6 bases, with 11 bases spanning the gap. Germline-derived CDR1 and CDR2 are SNHLY and FYNNEI. The DNA for the CDR3 is TGTGCCAGCAGTGACCGGCGGAGGGATGAAAAACTGTTTTTT. Its protein product is CASSDRRRDEKLFF.

The V gene is TRBV10-3, the J gene TRBJ1-2; D gene uncertain. The CDR3 sequence is 14 residues long. Trimming pared 3 bases from V and 8 bases from J, leaving 16 bases between. CDR1 and CDR2 from the germline V gene are ENHRY and SYGVKD. As DNA, the CDR3 is TGTGCCATCAGTGAAGGTGGGAACCCTCGGGGCTACACCTTC. Residues: CAISEGGNPRGYTF.

The rearrangement uses TRBV5-1 and TRBJ2-7, with D unclear. CDR1 SGHRS and CDR2 YFSETQ come from the germline V gene. The V end was cut by 0 bases, the J end by 5 bases, with 9 bases between. The CDR3 runs to 13 residues. CDR3 in amino acids: CASSLVEPNEQYF. In nucleotides, the CDR3 is TGCGCCAGCAGCTTGGTAGAACCAAACGAGCAGTACTTC.

The chain recombines TRBV7-9 with TRBJ1-1; D remains ambiguous. The germline CDR1 and CDR2 sequences are SEHNR and FQNEAQ (reference sequence). The CDR3 spans 12 residues. Trimming left V 1 base short and J 0 bases short, with 0 bases between. In DNA, the CDR3 is TGTGCCAGCAGCTTAGTGAACACTGAAGCTTTCTTT. Its protein is CASSLVNTEAFF.